The 29 T cell receptor beta chains below come from one sample, sequenced in a study of CD8 T cells in ankylosing spondylitis. TCRdb analysed the 5' RACE reads with MiXCR anew, one entry per CDR3 protein. The top ten clones hold 0.9% to 1.2% of a sample with 350,000 or so distinct CDR3 sequences, 14% to 15% of them seen once. The specimen sequenced was blood, either unsorted or a sorted T cell fraction (not recorded which). These receptors all come from a male donor with ankylosing spondylitis or in good health (not recorded which).

This rearrangement joins TRBV12-3 or TRBV12-4 to TRBJ2-5; D might be TRBD1 (5 bases). V was trimmed by 6 bases and J by 2 bases, leaving 10 bases between them. The length of the CDR3 is 13 residues. CDR3 loop: CASRPTGQETQYF. The CDR3 bases are TGTGCCAGCAGACCCACAGGACAAGAGACCCAGTACTTC.

The sample holds a few counts of this clonotype. This chain uses TRBV20-1 with TRBJ1-6; maybe TRBD1 (6 bases). Germline values: CDR1 DFQATT, CDR2 SNEGSKA (reference sequence). With 3 bases removed from V and 5 bases from J, the gap between germline ends came to 11 bases. This CDR3 has 14 amino acids. CDR3 sequence: CSASRGANNSPLHF. CDR3 nucleotide sequence: TGCAGTGCTAGTAGGGGGGCAAATAATTCACCCCTCCACTTT.

This sequence joins TRBV4-2 and TRBJ2-3, with TRBD1 matching 9 bases. The V gene end was trimmed by 0 bases and the J gene end by 1 base; junction bases not matched to a gene: 5. Germline CDR1 is LGHNA and CDR2 is YNFKEQ. The CDR3 runs 17 residues. In nucleotides, the CDR3 is TGTGCCAGCAGCCAAGAGTTGGGACAGGGAGGCACAGATACGCAGTATTTT. Residues: CASSQELGQGGTDTQYF.

This rearrangement joins TRBV29-1 to TRBJ2-3, with D maybe TRBD2 (6 bases). V lost 7 bases and J lost 3, with 17 bases in between. Germline CDR1 is SQVTM and CDR2 is ANQGSEA. CDR3 length: 14 residues. The CDR3 DNA is TGCAGCGCCCAAGTGGGGGGTCGGACAGATACGCAGTATTTT. Protein product: CSAQVGGRTDTQYF.

This chain joins TRBV20-1 and TRBJ2-3; 8 bases are shared with TRBD1. The CDR3 loop spans 15 amino acids. The V gene's germline CDR1 is DFQATT and CDR2 SNEGSKA (reference sequence). The J segment lost 3 bases and the V segment lost 1 base, leaving 6 bases of the junction unmatched. The CDR3 sequence is CSARASGGRTDTQYF. The DNA for the CDR3 is TGCAGTGCTAGAGCCTCAGGGGGCAGGACAGATACGCAGTATTTT.

The table lists this clonotype with many counts. The V and J genes are TRBV13 and TRBJ2-3; weak D call: TRBD1 (6 bases). V lost 2 bases to trimming and J lost 4 bases, with 22 bases between them. The CDR3 consists of 18 residues. Germline assignment: CDR1 PRHDT and CDR2 FYEKMQ (reference sequence). The chain's CDR3 is CASSLKLGAAGAPDTQYF. The CDR3 DNA follows: TGTGCCAGCAGCTTAAAGCTCGGGGCGGCAGGGGCTCCAGATACGCAGTATTTT.

This clonotype came up once. The CDR3 is CASSQELARTYEQYF. As DNA, the CDR3 is TGCGCCAGCAGCCAAGAATTGGCTCGAACCTACGAGCAGTACTTC. The chain couples TRBV4-1 to TRBJ2-7, with no clear D. Germline V gene data show CDR1 as MGHRA and CDR2 as YSYEKL. This CDR3 is built from 15 residues. V was clipped by 0 bases and J by 2 bases, with 11 bases between them.

The V and J genes are TRBV3-1 and TRBJ2-3; 7 bases are a match to TRBD2. CDR1 and CDR2 from the germline V gene are LGHDT and YNNKEL (reference sequence). Unmatched junction bases numbered 9, after V lost 7 bases and J lost 5 bases. CDR3 length: 14 amino acids. The CDR3 DNA sequence: TGTGCCAGCACCTTGGGGGGGAGAGGAGATACGCAGTATTTT. Its protein is CASTLGGRGDTQYF.

This clonotype has a count of ten or more. The genes are TRBV5-6 and TRBJ2-5; 8 bases align to TRBD2. The CDR3 contains 14 residues. Germline loops: CDR1 SGHDT, CDR2 YYEEEE. The V segment lost 3 bases and the J segment 5 bases; nucleotides outside the gene matches: 6. This CDR3 reads CASSSGLAGETQYF. The DNA of the CDR3 is TGTGCCAGCAGCTCCGGACTAGCTGGGGAGACCCAGTACTTC.

The chain recombines TRBV29-1 with TRBJ2-3, with 14 bases that match TRBD2. This CDR3 has 15 residues. V lost 1 base to trimming and J lost 6 bases; unmatched junction nucleotides: 3. Germline CDR1 is SQVTM and CDR2 is ANQGSEA. CDR3 in amino acids: CSVEGLAGGSDTQYF. CDR3 in DNA: TGCAGCGTTGAAGGACTAGCGGGAGGGTCGGATACGCAGTATTTT.

J is TRBJ2-7 and V is TRBV9; D is possibly TRBD1 (6 bases). V dropped 5 bases and J dropped 5 bases, with 11 bases sitting between them. Germline CDR1 and CDR2: SGDLS and YYNGEE. This CDR3 comprises 12 residues. The CDR3 sequence: CASRGAGNEQYF. The CDR3 DNA sequence: TGTGCCAGCAGGGGGGCAGGGAACGAGCAGTACTTC.

In its sample, this clonotype was seen a few times. The chain carries TRBV5-1 and TRBJ2-5; D is possibly TRBD1 (6 bases). This CDR3 comprises 13 residues. Germline-derived CDR1 and CDR2 are SGHRS and YFSETQ. Trimming took 5 bases from V and 1 from J, leaving 9 bases between them. The CDR3 region is CASRQGLQETQYF. The CDR3 coding sequence is TGCGCCAGCAGACAGGGTCTCCAAGAGACCCAGTACTTC.

The DNA of the CDR3 is TGCGCCAGCAGCTTGGGACTTTCGGACGAGCAGTACTTC. Protein sequence: CASSLGLSDEQYF. This rearrangement joins TRBV5-1 to TRBJ2-7; no reliable D call. The CDR3 has 13 amino acids. Trimming took off 0 bases at V and 5 bases at J, with 9 bases between the two ends. Germline CDR1 and CDR2: SGHRS and YFSETQ.

This clonotype has just a few counts. For the CDR3, the DNA is TGCGCCAGCAGCTTGGAGGGCGGGAGGACGGGGGAGCAGTTCTTC. This gives the protein CASSLEGGRTGEQFF. The rearrangement joins TRBV5-1 to TRBJ2-1; 8 nucleotides match TRBD2. This CDR3 has 15 residues. With 0 bases clipped from V and 10 bases from J, the junction kept 9 bases outside the gene matches. Germline V CDR1 and CDR2: SGHRS, YFSETQ.

This clonotype was counted between two and nine times. The V and J genes are TRBV20-1 and TRBJ2-1, with 10 nucleotides matching TRBD2. Unmatched junction bases numbered 9, after V lost 3 bases and J lost 7 bases. The CDR3 has 15 residues. Germline lookup yields CDR1 DFQATT and CDR2 SNEGSKA (reference sequence). The DNA of the CDR3 is TGCAGTGCTAGCGTATGGAGCGGGAGGGGAAATGAGCAGTTCTTC. It yields the protein CSASVWSGRGNEQFF.

This clonotype was observed at least ten times. This sequence joins TRBV20-1 and TRBJ2-7; TRBD1 might be the D (6 bases). The CDR3 spans 13 residues. In germline, CDR1 is DFQATT, CDR2 SNEGSKA (reference sequence). Trimming stripped 7 bases from V and 4 bases from J, with 17 bases between. DNA for the CDR3: TGCAGTGTATTGGGACAACAGATGTACGAGCAGTACTTC. Its protein is CSVLGQQMYEQYF.

The chain uses TRBV20-1 and TRBJ2-2; no clear D gene. This CDR3 is 14 amino acids long. The V gene's germline CDR1 is DFQATT and CDR2 SNEGSKA (reference sequence). The ends were cut back, 6 bases at V and 1 base at J, with 12 bases in the middle. The CDR3 coding sequence is TGCAGTGCGGGTCGGATCGGGAACACCGGGGAGCTGTTTTTT. Translating gives CSAGRIGNTGELFF.

This clonotype showed up just a few times. This chain joins TRBV20-1 and TRBJ2-5, with D uncertain. Germline V gene sequence: CDR1 DFQATT, CDR2 SNEGSKA (reference sequence). V was shortened by 4 bases and J by 3 bases, with 9 bases between the two germline ends. The CDR3 loop spans 12 amino acids. For the CDR3, the DNA is TGCAGTGCTAAGAGGTGGGAAGAGACCCAGTACTTC. Translating gives CSAKRWEETQYF.

V usage is TRBV29-1 and J usage is TRBJ2-2, with 7 bases that match TRBD2. Unmatched junction bases numbered 11, after V lost 1 base and J lost 6 bases. CDR1 and CDR2 (germline): SQVTM, ANQGSEA. This CDR3 region has 16 residues. This chain's CDR3 is CSVEVGGVLRAGELFF. The CDR3 bases are TGCAGCGTTGAAGTGGGGGGGGTTTTGCGGGCCGGGGAGCTGTTTTTT.

The rearrangement joins TRBV3-1 to TRBJ2-7; 7 nucleotides agree with TRBD1. V lost 2 bases to trimming and J lost 2 bases; unmatched junction nucleotides: 18. The CDR3 has 19 residues. CDR1 and CDR2 from the germline V gene are LGHDT and YNNKEL (reference sequence). The CDR3 protein is CASSQIAAVTGTEPYEQYF. CDR3 DNA sequence: TGTGCCAGCAGCCAAATTGCGGCCGTGACCGGGACAGAGCCCTACGAGCAGTACTTC.

This clonotype has more than one count but fewer than ten. V is TRBV12-3 or TRBV12-4 and J is TRBJ2-2; D is ambiguous. V shed 2 bases and J shed 8 bases, with 6 bases lying between them. The CDR3 is made up of 12 amino acids. In DNA form, the CDR3 reads TGTGCCAGCAGTTTACTAGAAGGGGAGCTGTTTTTT. Its translation: CASSLLEGELFF.

The J gene is TRBJ2-2, the V gene TRBV4-1; 7 positions match TRBD1. Per germline, CDR1 MGHRA and CDR2 YSYEKL. CDR3 length: 17 amino acids. After removal of 1 base from V and 2 bases from J, the junction contained 7 bases not matched to a gene. The CDR3 DNA is TGCGCCAGCAGCCAAGTAGGGGGCAGGGTAAACACCGGGGAGCTGTTTTTT. Translation: CASSQVGGRVNTGELFF.

This clonotype showed up just a few times. The chain combines TRBV12-3 or TRBV12-4 with TRBJ2-1; no definite D call. The CDR3 runs 14 residues. V shed 5 bases and J shed 4 bases, with 12 bases lying between them. The CDR3 region is CASSLMSGYNEQFF. The CDR3 DNA reads TGTGCCAGCAGTCTTATGTCCGGATACAATGAGCAGTTCTTC.

This clonotype was detected ten times or more. The genes are TRBV5-1 and TRBJ1-1; tentatively, D is TRBD1 (6 bases). Germline V CDR1 and CDR2: SGHRS, YFSETQ. The ends were cut back, 7 bases at V and 2 bases at J, with 18 bases in the middle. This CDR3 is built from 15 residues. Here the CDR3 DNA reads TGCGCCAGCGGGGCAGGGGCCCCTCTAAACACTGAAGCTTTCTTT. This gives the protein CASGAGAPLNTEAFF.

This clonotype has a count of ten or more. V and J are TRBV5-5 and TRBJ1-2, with 7 bases that match TRBD1. Looked up from germline, CDR1 is SGHKS and CDR2 is YYEKEE (reference sequence). The CDR3 has 14 amino acids. Losses at the gene ends were 3 bases for V and 2 bases for J; bases not matched to a gene: 4. The CDR3 reads CASSSAGGNYGYTF. DNA for the CDR3: TGTGCCAGCAGCTCGGCAGGGGGGAACTATGGCTACACCTTC.

This clonotype has more than one count but fewer than ten. The CDR3 coding sequence is TGTGCCAGTAGCGGGAGGGCGGGCACAGATACGCAGTATTTT. Its translation: CASSGRAGTDTQYF. V gene TRBV19 combines with J gene TRBJ2-3; 8 nucleotides line up with TRBD2. V was pared by 6 bases and J by 1 base, with 3 bases of the junction left unmatched. In germline, CDR1 is LNHDA, CDR2 SQIVND (reference sequence). The CDR3 is 14 residues long.

The gene calls are TRBV7-9 and TRBJ1-1; D is unclear. CDR3 length: 14 amino acids. CDR1 and CDR2 (germline): SEHNR, FQNEAQ (reference sequence). Trimming took 4 bases from V and 10 from J, leaving 19 bases between them. This CDR3 reads CASSSNRAPSGAFF. CDR3 sequence (DNA): TGTGCCAGCAGCTCAAACCGGGCCCCGAGCGGAGCTTTCTTT.

This clonotype occurred once. The chain carries TRBV20-1 and TRBJ2-5, with unresolved D. This CDR3 contains 15 residues. The ends were cut back, 0 bases at V and 2 bases at J, with 13 bases in the middle. Germline CDR1 and CDR2: DFQATT and SNEGSKA (reference sequence). Here the CDR3 reads CSARDAAAPQETQYF. CDR3 sequence (DNA): TGCAGTGCTAGAGATGCGGCTGCACCTCAAGAGACCCAGTACTTC.

The sample holds many counts of this clonotype. One end of the junction varies from germline; a read error may be responsible. V and J are TRBV5-1 and TRBJ1-1; D is ambiguous. The germline CDR1 and CDR2 sequences are SGHRS and YFSETQ. The CDR3 is made up of 12 amino acids. The CDR3 DNA follows: TGTGCCAGCAGCCTGGAGGGCACTGAAGCTTTCTTT. Protein sequence: CASSLEGTEAFF.